This T cell receptor beta chain derives from a study of T cell responses to AZD1222 COVID-19 vaccine. At the level of the study: The study pooled second doses at about 4 or about 12 weeks. Study results and limitations: Clonal diversity may have been underestimated in mostly white British donors.

About this clone: Its antigen is undetermined.

From germline, CDR1 is SGHKS and CDR2 YYEKEE (reference sequence). V was cut by 3 bases and J by 0 bases, with 10 bases left in between. The CDR3 covers 14 residues. Only in-frame clones appear in the TCRdb table, and some are missing; sequencing was by immunoSEQ multiplex PCR. The table lists roughly 100,000 clones, roughly 90% of them singletons. This TCR derives from an adult in good health. The sample was peripheral blood, taken on day 0 of AZD1222 vaccination. V is TRBV5-5 and J is TRBJ2-7; D perhaps matches TRBD2 (6 bases). CDR3 DNA: TGTGCCAGCAGCTGGGGGAGGATCTCCTACGAGCAGTACTTC. This gives the protein CASSWGRISYEQYF.